Described below is a single T cell receptor beta chain sequence and its context. Its target is not known. The V segment lost 5 bases and the J segment 0 bases; nucleotides outside the gene matches: 1. The CDR3 has 13 amino acids. The germline CDR1 and CDR2 sequences are SGHDT and YYEEEE. The data were taken from a study of cytomegalovirus exposure and HLA in healthy donors. About the research overall: Within an early data release were about 90 million unique TCRs drawn from HLA-typed donors. Of several hundred genotyped donors, approximately 84% clustered with self-reported Caucasian donors.

Regarding the study as a whole: A previous analysis found most TCR beta V segments productive roughly 87% or roughly 30% of the time.

Amplification used 60 Vbeta primers and 13 Jbeta primers. Produced via immunoSEQ multiplex PCR; TCRdb's table is partial and in-frame only. In the table there are about 200,000 clones, about 13% of which are singletons. This chain uses TRBV5-6 with TRBJ1-1; 7 bases are shared with TRBD1. The sequence was obtained from a man aged 50 or older in good health and CMV-seropositive. The source material was PBMCs. CDR3 residues: CASRGTVNTEAFF. DNA of the CDR3: TGTGCCAGCAGAGGGACAGTGAACACTGAAGCTTTCTTT.